Given below is one T cell receptor (beta chain) in context. This sample is drawn from a study of cytomegalovirus exposure and HLA in healthy donors. Germline loops: CDR1 ENHRY, CDR2 SYGVKD. The CDR3 loop spans 14 amino acids. V shed 0 bases and J shed 5 bases, with 10 bases lying between them. PCR amplification relied on 60 Vbeta primers (plus 13 Jbeta primers). Generated by immunoSEQ multiplex PCR, the TCRdb table keeps only in-frame clones and is missing some. Of 150,000 or so clones listed, roughly 74% were seen once; the top ten hold approximately 3%. The sequence derives from a man in his late teens or twenties in good health and CMV-seronegative. Sequencing was performed on PBMCs. The chain links TRBV10-3 to TRBJ2-5; D is perhaps TRBD2 (5 bases). The DNA for the CDR3 is TGTGCCATCAGTGAGTCGAACGGGGTTGAGACCCAGTACTTC. This translates into CAISESNGVETQYF.